Detailed here is one T cell receptor beta chain. This record comes from a study of blood T cell repertoires in COVID-19. This table comes from immunoSEQ multiplex PCR, and its TCRdb copy is limited to in-frame clones, with some not included. Here the sample spans some 160,000 clones, 80% to 85% being singletons. The sequenced material came from peripheral blood. The sequence came from a man between 65 and 85 years old with active or convalescent COVID-19.

In DNA, the CDR3 is TGTGCCAGCAGCCTCTTGGGCTCAGATACGCAGTATTTT. Translated: CASSLLGSDTQYF. V is TRBV12-3 or TRBV12-4 and J is TRBJ2-3; D call uncertain. CDR3 length: 13 residues. The germline V and J ends were trimmed by 6 bases and 4 bases, with 11 bases remaining between them.